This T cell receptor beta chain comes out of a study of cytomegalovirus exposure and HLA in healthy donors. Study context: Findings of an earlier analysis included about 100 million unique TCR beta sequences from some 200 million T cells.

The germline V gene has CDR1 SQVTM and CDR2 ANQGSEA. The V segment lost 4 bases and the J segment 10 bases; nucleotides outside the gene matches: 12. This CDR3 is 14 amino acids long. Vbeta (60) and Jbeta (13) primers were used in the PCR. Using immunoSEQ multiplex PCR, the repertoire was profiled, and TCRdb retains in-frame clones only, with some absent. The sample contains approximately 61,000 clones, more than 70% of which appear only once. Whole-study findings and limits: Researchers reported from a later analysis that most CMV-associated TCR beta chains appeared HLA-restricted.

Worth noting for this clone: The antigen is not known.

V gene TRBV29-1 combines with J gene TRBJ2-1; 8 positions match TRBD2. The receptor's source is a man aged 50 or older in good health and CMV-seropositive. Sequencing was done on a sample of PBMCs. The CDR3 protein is CSVGGQREHYEQFF. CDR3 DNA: TGCAGCGTTGGGGGGCAGCGGGAGCATTACGAGCAGTTCTTC.